These 24 T cell receptor beta chains came from one sample sequenced in a study of CD8 T cells in ankylosing spondylitis. Each CDR3 protein is one row after TCRdb ran MiXCR on the 5' RACE reads. The repertoire consists of 200,000 to 250,000 distinct CDR3 sequences, with over 9.5% occurring once and the leading ten covering approximately 20%. Input material: blood, either unsorted or a sorted T cell fraction (not recorded which). The source is a male donor with ankylosing spondylitis or in good health (not recorded which).

The sample holds many counts of this clonotype. This chain joins TRBV18 and TRBJ2-7; 7 bases line up with TRBD1. Looked up from germline, CDR1 is KGHSH and CDR2 is LQKENI. V was pared by 2 bases and J by 4 bases, with 8 bases of the junction left unmatched. The CDR3 sequence is 15 residues long. Here the CDR3 reads CASSPDTGAIYEQYF. CDR3 DNA: TGTGCCAGCTCACCAGACACAGGGGCGATATACGAGCAGTACTTC.

Turning to this clonotype: A much larger clone differs by one base, so this may be a read error. The chain is built from TRBV3-1 and TRBJ2-2, with unresolved D. CDR1 and CDR2 (germline): LGHDT, YNNKEL (reference sequence). The V end was cut by 0 bases, the J end by 0 bases, with 14 bases between. The CDR3 has 18 amino acids. The CDR3 reads CASSQELGGFSNTGELFF. The CDR3 nucleotides are TGTGCCAGCAGCCAAGAGTTGGGCGGATTTTCGAACACCGGGGAGCTGTTTTTT.

The chain employs TRBV11-2 and TRBJ1-1; 10 bases match TRBD1. V trimming: 7 bases; J trimming: 1 base; junction bases outside the gene matches: 3. The germline V gene has CDR1 SGHAT and CDR2 FQNNGV. There are 14 residues in the CDR3. The CDR3 bases are TGTGCCAGCACCGACAGGGGGCCGAACACTGAAGCTTTCTTT. Its translation is CASTDRGPNTEAFF.

This clonotype has just a few counts. The chain carries TRBV12-3 or TRBV12-4 and TRBJ2-5; D is perhaps TRBD2 (5 bases). The length of the CDR3 is 14 residues. V lost 6 bases, J lost 2 bases, and 13 bases lay in between. The CDR3 spells CASSRPGGQETQYF. The CDR3 region has the DNA TGTGCCAGCAGCCGCCCCGGCGGGCAAGAGACCCAGTACTTC.

This clonotype occurred many times. The rearrangement links TRBV29-1 to TRBJ2-1; TRBD2 aligns across 9 bases. The J segment lost 8 bases and the V segment lost 5 bases, leaving 7 bases of the junction unmatched. The CDR3 totals 13 residues. Germline V lookup: CDR1 SQVTM, CDR2 ANQGSEA. The CDR3 spells CSVPTSGTDEQFF. DNA of the CDR3: TGCAGCGTTCCGACTAGCGGAACGGATGAGCAGTTCTTC.

This clonotype was recorded at least ten times. At one end the junction does not follow the germline gene, possibly because of a read error. The rearrangement joins TRBV5-1 to TRBJ2-2, with D tentatively TRBD2 (6 bases). Germline CDR1 reads SGHRS; CDR2 reads YFSETQ. The CDR3 loop spans 15 amino acids. The CDR3 DNA is TGCGCCAGCACCTTGGGAGGCGCGAACACCGGGGAGCTGTTTTTT. Its protein is CASTLGGANTGELFF.

The chain combines TRBV7-2 with TRBJ2-3; a weak D match, TRBD1 (6 bases). The V end lost 5 bases, the J end lost 4 bases, and 13 bases lay between the germline ends. Per the germline V gene, CDR1 is SGHTA and CDR2 is FQGNSA. The length of the CDR3 is 14 residues. The CDR3 loop reads CASSQGLGADTQYF. CDR3 nucleotide sequence: TGTGCCAGCAGCCAGGGGTTAGGAGCAGATACGCAGTATTTT.

This clonotype was observed at least ten times. The genes are TRBV4-2 and TRBJ2-3; 8 bases match TRBD2. V lost 2 bases to trimming and J lost 3 bases; unmatched junction nucleotides: 7. This CDR3 contains 16 residues. CDR1 is LGHNA, CDR2 YNFKEQ, per germline. This CDR3 is CASSQRAGVGTDTQYF. As DNA, the CDR3 is TGTGCCAGCAGCCAACGAGCGGGGGTGGGGACAGATACGCAGTATTTT.

The table lists this clonotype with many counts. This sequence joins TRBV7-8 and TRBJ2-7, with TRBD2 as a possible D gene (5 bases). The CDR3 spans 19 residues. Germline CDR1 and CDR2: SGHVS and FQNEAQ. V lost 2 bases, J lost 4 bases, and 27 bases lay in between. The CDR3 spells CASSLIALSSGRRRYEQYF. CDR3 DNA sequence: TGTGCCAGCAGCTTAATTGCCCTATCGTCCGGCAGGCGGAGGTACGAGCAGTACTTC.

There are many counts of this clonotype. The chain combines TRBV7-2 with TRBJ2-5; D might be TRBD1 or TRBD2, each matching 5 bases. CDR1 is SGHTA and CDR2 is FQGNSA in the germline V gene. This CDR3 comprises 14 residues. Trimming cost V 5 bases and J 0 bases, with 10 bases left between them. The CDR3 nucleotides are TGTGCCAGCAGCCGGGACGGCGACCAAGAGACCCAGTACTTC. It codes for CASSRDGDQETQYF.

The chain couples TRBV20-1 to TRBJ1-2; D remains unclear. The CDR3 spans 13 residues. The V gene's germline CDR1 is DFQATT and CDR2 SNEGSKA (reference sequence). V gave up 5 bases and J gave up 4 bases, with 14 bases separating them. This CDR3 reads CSAPDPRGYGYTF. The CDR3 DNA is TGCAGTGCTCCCGACCCCCGTGGCTATGGCTACACCTTC.

This clonotype was recorded at least ten times. V is TRBV12-3 or TRBV12-4 and J is TRBJ1-3; D possibly corresponds to TRBD1 (6 bases). The V end was cut by 2 bases, the J end by 6 bases, with 11 bases between. CDR3 length: 14 amino acids. The CDR3 spells CASSLRGAKNTIYF. DNA for the CDR3: TGTGCCAGCAGTTTACGGGGGGCGAAAAACACCATATATTTT.

This clonotype was recorded many times. The chain has TRBV3-1 and TRBJ2-7; 8 bases fit TRBD1. The V segment lost 3 bases and the J segment 0 bases; nucleotides outside the gene matches: 4. Germline assignment: CDR1 LGHDT and CDR2 YNNKEL (reference sequence). CDR3 length equals 15 residues. CDR3 bases: TGTGCCAGCAGCCATCGGGACAGGAGCTCCTACGAGCAGTACTTC. This encodes CASSHRDRSSYEQYF.

This clonotype was counted ten times or more. V gene TRBV10-3 combines with J gene TRBJ2-7; the match to TRBD2 covers 11 bases. With 7 bases clipped from V and 2 bases from J, the junction kept 7 bases outside the gene matches. The germline V gene encodes CDR1 ENHRY and CDR2 SYGVKD. This CDR3 is 15 amino acids long. CDR3 region: CAITEGLAGPYEQYF. CDR3 bases: TGTGCCATCACCGAAGGACTAGCGGGTCCCTACGAGCAGTACTTC.

This clonotype occurred many times. This chain links TRBV7-2 with TRBJ1-1; D uncertain. The CDR3 length is 15 residues. Germline values: CDR1 SGHTA, CDR2 FQGNSA. Deletions cut 1 base from V and 3 bases from J, with 12 bases between. The CDR3 nucleotides read TGTGCCAGCAGCTTAGAGCCGGGGAGCTACACTGAAGCTTTCTTT. Its translation: CASSLEPGSYTEAFF.

Only a few counts were recorded for this clonotype. V is TRBV11-2 and J is TRBJ2-4, with TRBD2 identical over 8 bases. The CDR3 extends over 18 amino acids. Germline V CDR1 and CDR2: SGHAT, FQNNGV. Unmatched junction bases numbered 12, after V lost 5 bases and J lost 0 bases. In DNA, the CDR3 is TGTGCCAGCAGCCCTCGTACAGCGGGGGCATTAGCCAAAAACATTCAGTACTTC. Translation gives CASSPRTAGALAKNIQYF.

This clonotype was seen a few times. V usage is TRBV12-3 or TRBV12-4 and J usage is TRBJ2-2; maybe TRBD2 (6 bases). Trimming pared 6 bases from V and 7 bases from J, leaving 15 bases between. This CDR3 is 14 amino acids long. The CDR3 DNA follows: TGTGCCAGCAGCCCGACGCGCGGGAACGGGGAGCTGTTTTTT. Amino acid sequence: CASSPTRGNGELFF.

This clonotype came up many times. The chain couples TRBV20-1 to TRBJ1-2, with D unclear. Trimming removed 4 bases from V and 6 bases from J, with 0 bases in between. This CDR3 is built from 8 residues. The germline CDR1 and CDR2 sequences are DFQATT and SNEGSKA (reference sequence). For the CDR3, the DNA is TGCAGTGCTAATGGCTACACCTTC. This translates into CSANGYTF.

This clonotype appeared many times. The V call is TRBV5-1, the J call TRBJ2-3; D gene ambiguous. This CDR3 is 15 amino acids long. The germline gives CDR1 SGHRS, CDR2 YFSETQ. The V and J ends lost 6 bases and 0 bases respectively, with 14 bases between them. In nucleotides, the CDR3 is TGCGCCAGCACCAAGTCGGATTCTAGCACAGATACGCAGTATTTT. Protein sequence: CASTKSDSSTDTQYF.

This clonotype showed up just a few times. The chain couples TRBV12-3 or TRBV12-4 to TRBJ1-2, with D uncertain. The V gene lost 2 bases and the J gene lost 2 bases, with 6 bases spanning the gap. This CDR3 has 13 amino acids. The CDR3 spells CASSLTANYGYTF. The CDR3 DNA reads as TGTGCCAGCAGTTTAACAGCAAACTATGGCTACACCTTC.

This clonotype was observed at least ten times. V is TRBV6-1 and J is TRBJ2-1; tentatively, D is TRBD2 (6 bases). Germline assignment: CDR1 MNHNS and CDR2 SASEGT. This CDR3 has 14 amino acids. V gave up 4 bases and J gave up 6 bases, with 13 bases separating them. CDR3 DNA sequence: TGTGCCAGCAGTGGACTAGGTCTCAGCAATGAGCAGTTCTTC. As protein: CASSGLGLSNEQFF.

This clonotype was seen ten or more times. The chain recombines TRBV5-1 with TRBJ1-5; possible D gene TRBD1, 6 bases. Germline V gene lookup returns CDR1 SGHRS and CDR2 YFSETQ. This CDR3 is 15 amino acids long. Trimming shortened V by 0 bases and J by 6 bases, and 13 bases separated the two germline ends. The CDR3 loop reads CASSLDTGSGQPQHF. DNA for the CDR3: TGCGCCAGCAGCTTGGACACAGGGTCAGGTCAGCCCCAGCATTTT.

With respect to this clonotype: Possible read error: a much larger clone is one base away. The rearrangement uses TRBV5-1 and TRBJ1-6; D perhaps matches TRBD1 (6 bases). Germline V gives CDR1 SGHRS, CDR2 YFSETQ. V was cut by 0 bases and J by 9 bases, with 13 bases left in between. The CDR3 contains 15 residues. As DNA, the CDR3 is TGCGCCAGCAGCTTGGATCAGGGGCAGGGTTCACCCCTCCACTTT. Translation gives CASSLDQGQGSPLHF.

This clonotype was seen repeatedly, ten times or more. The chain has TRBV12-3 or TRBV12-4 and TRBJ2-4; D may be TRBD1 (5 bases). This CDR3 contains 13 residues. Trimming took off 1 base at V and 10 bases at J, with 11 bases between the two ends. CDR3 amino acids: CASSLGSPGIQYF. For the CDR3, the DNA is TGTGCCAGCAGTTTAGGCAGCCCAGGGATTCAGTACTTC.